The clone carrying this TCR beta chain was seen repeatedly, ten times or more. This sample stems from a study of T cells in Graves' hyperthyroidism and ophthalmopathy. The CDR3 consists of 12 residues. Between the trimmed V and J ends, which lost 2 bases and 7 bases, there was a span of 8 bases. Germline assignment: CDR1 SNHLY and CDR2 FYNNEI. Amplified TCR beta CDR3 regions derived from RNA transcripts. Initially, a first-round RT-PCR of the TCR CDR3 employed the HTBI primer set. TCRdb re-called the multiplex PCR reads through MiXCR, storing one row per CDR3 protein. The sample contains some 510,000 distinct CDR3 sequences, more than 20% of which appear only once.

The chain has TRBV2 and TRBJ1-2, with TRBD1 as a possible D gene (5 bases). Sequencing input: blood. This receptor was taken from a man aged 18 to 30 with Graves' hyperthyroidism. CDR3 sequence reads: CASSETGVGYTF. The CDR3 nucleotides are TGTGCCAGCAGTGAAACGGGGGTTGGCTACACCTTC.